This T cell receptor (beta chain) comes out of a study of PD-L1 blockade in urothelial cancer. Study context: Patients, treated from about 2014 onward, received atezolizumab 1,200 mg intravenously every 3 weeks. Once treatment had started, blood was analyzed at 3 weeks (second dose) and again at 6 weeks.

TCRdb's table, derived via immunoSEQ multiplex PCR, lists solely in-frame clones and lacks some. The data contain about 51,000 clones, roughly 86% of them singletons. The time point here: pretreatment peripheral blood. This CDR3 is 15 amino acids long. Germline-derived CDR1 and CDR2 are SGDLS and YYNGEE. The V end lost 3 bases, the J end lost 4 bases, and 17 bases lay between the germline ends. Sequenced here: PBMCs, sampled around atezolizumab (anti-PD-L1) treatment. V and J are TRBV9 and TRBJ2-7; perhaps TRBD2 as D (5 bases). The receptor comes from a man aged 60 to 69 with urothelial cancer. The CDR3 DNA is TGTGCCAGCAGCGCGGGCTGGGCTAGCAATTACGAGCAGTACTTC. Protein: CASSAGWASNYEQYF. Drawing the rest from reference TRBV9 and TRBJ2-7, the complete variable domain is DSGVTQTPKHLITATGQRVTLRCSPRSGDLSVYWYQQSLDQGLQFLIQYYNGEERAKGNILERFSAQQFPDLHSELNLSSLELGDSALYFCASSAGWASNYEQYFGPGTRLTVT.